One and the same sample provided the 23 T cell receptor beta chains below, sequenced in a study of blood T cell repertoires in COVID-19. The table came from immunoSEQ multiplex PCR; TCRdb's copy has only in-frame clones and leaves some out. The sample carries about 80,000 clones, roughly nine tenths recorded once. Source material: peripheral blood. The receptors stem from a man under 40 with acute or convalescent COVID-19.

The gene calls are TRBV6-5 and TRBJ2-7, with 9 nucleotides matching TRBD1. Per the germline V gene, CDR1 is MNHEY and CDR2 is SVGAGI. J was trimmed by 2 bases and V by 6 bases; bases with no gene match: 5. The CDR3 has 14 residues. CDR3: CASRSDRGTYEQYF. DNA of the CDR3: TGTGCCAGCAGGTCCGACAGGGGGACCTACGAGCAGTACTTC.

The rearrangement uses TRBV5-1 and TRBJ1-2, with D tentatively TRBD1 (6 bases). CDR1 and CDR2 (germline): SGHRS, YFSETQ. The CDR3 contains 12 residues. V lost 4 bases and J lost 8, with 12 bases in between. The CDR3 region is CASSEQGGGYTF. In DNA, the CDR3 is TGCGCCAGCAGCGAACAGGGTGGCGGCTACACCTTC. The entire variable domain, with the rest obtained from reference TRBV5-1 and TRBJ1-2, is as follows: KAGVTQTPRYLIKTRGQQVTLSCSPISGHRSVSWYQQTPGQGLQFLFEYFSETQRNKGNFPGRFSGRQFSNSRSEMNVSTLELGDSALYLCASSEQGGGYTFGSGTRLTVV.

The rearrangement joins TRBV6-2 or TRBV6-3 to TRBJ1-2, with unresolved D. Germline V gene lookup returns CDR1 MNHEY and CDR2 SVGEGT. The CDR3 covers 13 residues. Deletions cut 2 bases from V and 4 bases from J, with 8 bases between. CDR3 bases: TGTGCCAGCAGTTACGAACACCTCTATGGCTACACCTTC. Translated: CASSYEHLYGYTF.

The gene calls are TRBV28 and TRBJ1-5; D perhaps matches TRBD1 (5 bases). The CDR3 is made up of 16 amino acids. V lost 3 bases and J 0 bases, leaving 12 bases between the germline ends. Germline assignment: CDR1 MDHEN and CDR2 SYDVKM. CDR3 DNA sequence: TGTGCCAGCAGTTTCCCCCCGACAGTTAGCAATCAGCCCCAGCATTTT. It translates to CASSFPPTVSNQPQHF. Full variable domain (rest looked up from reference TRBV28 and TRBJ1-5): DVKVTQSSRYLVKRTGEKVFLECVQDMDHENMFWYRQDPGLGLRLIYFSYDVKMKEKGDIPEGYSVSREKKERFSLILESASTNQTSMYLCASSFPPTVSNQPQHFGDGTRLSIL.

V gene TRBV7-9 combines with J gene TRBJ1-3; D gene ambiguous. Per the germline V gene, CDR1 is SEHNR and CDR2 is FQNEAQ (reference sequence). The CDR3 sequence is 16 residues long. The V end was cut by 4 bases, the J end by 0 bases, with 13 bases between. The CDR3 protein is CASSSTVTSSGNTIYF. The CDR3 DNA follows: TGTGCCAGCAGCTCAACAGTTACGAGCTCTGGAAACACCATATATTTT.

This chain uses TRBV28 with TRBJ1-1; D is ambiguous. Looked up from germline, CDR1 is MDHEN and CDR2 is SYDVKM. The length of the CDR3 is 12 residues. With 6 bases removed from V and 13 bases from J, the gap between germline ends came to 18 bases. The CDR3 region has the DNA TGTGCCAGCAGGTCCCCGGGGATAGTAGTTTTCTTT. Translating gives CASRSPGIVVFF. The entire variable domain, with the rest obtained from reference TRBV28 and TRBJ1-1, is as follows: DVKVTQSSRYLVKRTGEKVFLECVQDMDHENMFWYRQDPGLGLRLIYFSYDVKMKEKGDIPEGYSVSREKKERFSLILESASTNQTSMYLCASRSPGIVVFFGQGTRLTVV.

The V gene is TRBV24-1, the J gene TRBJ2-3; perhaps TRBD1 as D (6 bases). Trimming pared 4 bases from V and 2 bases from J, leaving 18 bases between. The CDR3 is 17 residues long. Germline loops: CDR1 KGHDR, CDR2 SFDVKD. The CDR3 region has the DNA TGTGCCACCAGTGACCAGACGACAGGAGATCCCACAGATACGCAGTATTTT. Amino acids: CATSDQTTGDPTDTQYF.

The genes are TRBV30 and TRBJ2-5; 9 bases map to TRBD1. The CDR3 spans 14 residues. The trim removed 0 bases at V and 4 bases at J, leaving 3 bases unmatched. Germline assignment: CDR1 GTSNPN and CDR2 SVGIG (reference sequence). The CDR3 nucleotides are TGTGCCTGGAGTGTACGACAGGGGGGAGAGACCCAGTACTTC. It yields the protein CAWSVRQGGETQYF. Together with reference TRBV30 and TRBJ2-5, the CDR3 gives the full variable domain: SQTIHQWPATLVQPVGSPLSLECTVEGTSNPNLYWYRQAAGRGLQLLFYSVGIGQISSEVPQNLSASRPQDRQFILSSKKLLLSDSGFYLCAWSVRQGGETQYFGPGTRLLVL.

The chain has TRBV5-1 and TRBJ2-1; D remains ambiguous. V lost 4 bases, J lost 0 bases, and 14 bases lay in between. CDR3 length: 16 amino acids. Per germline, CDR1 SGHRS and CDR2 YFSETQ. In nucleotides, the CDR3 is TGCGCCAGCAGCAACTCACGATTTAGCTCCTACAATGAGCAGTTCTTC. As protein: CASSNSRFSSYNEQFF. Based on the CDR3 plus reference TRBV5-1 and TRBJ2-1, the full variable domain is KAGVTQTPRYLIKTRGQQVTLSCSPISGHRSVSWYQQTPGQGLQFLFEYFSETQRNKGNFPGRFSGRQFSNSRSEMNVSTLELGDSALYLCASSNSRFSSYNEQFFGPGTRLTVL.

The gene calls are TRBV7-2 and TRBJ2-1; 7 nucleotides match TRBD2. CDR3 length equals 15 residues. The V gene end was trimmed by 1 base and the J gene end by 7 bases; junction bases not matched to a gene: 7. The germline V gene has CDR1 SGHTA and CDR2 FQGNSA. The CDR3 region is CASSLVASGRNEQFF. The CDR3 DNA reads as TGTGCCAGCAGCTTAGTGGCTAGCGGAAGGAATGAGCAGTTCTTC.

A few counts support this clone. The V gene is TRBV11-2, the J gene TRBJ2-7, with TRBD2 as a possible D gene (5 bases). The CDR3 covers 13 residues. The V gene lost 5 bases and the J gene lost 3 bases, with 11 bases spanning the gap. Germline CDR1 SGHAT, CDR2 FQNNGV. CDR3 sequence: CASSRPGIYEQYF. The CDR3 region has the DNA TGTGCCAGCAGCCGCCCGGGGATCTACGAGCAGTACTTC.

The count of this clone is one. The rearrangement joins TRBV6-7 to TRBJ2-5, with 15 nucleotides matching TRBD2. TRBV6-7 is assigned to the ORF class and has an uncertain function. The V and J ends lost 2 bases and 5 bases, in that order; junction bases with no gene match: 9. The length of the CDR3 is 18 residues. CDR3 amino acids: CASSYPGLAGGLGETQYF. DNA of the CDR3: TGTGCCAGCAGTTACCCGGGACTAGCGGGAGGCCTGGGCGAGACCCAGTACTTC.

V usage is TRBV6-2 or TRBV6-3 and J usage is TRBJ1-1; 7 bases align to TRBD1. In germline, CDR1 is MNHEY, CDR2 SVGEGT. V lost 5 bases to trimming and J lost 7 bases; unmatched junction nucleotides: 10. This CDR3 is built from 14 residues. In DNA form, the CDR3 reads TGTGCCAGCAGTCCATTAACAGGGGCGATTGAAGCTTTCTTT. Translated, it gives CASSPLTGAIEAFF.

This chain connects TRBV28 to TRBJ2-5; 8 bases agree with TRBD2. The CDR3 consists of 15 residues. V trimming: 6 bases; J trimming: 6 bases; junction bases outside the gene matches: 12. Germline-derived CDR1 and CDR2 are MDHEN and SYDVKM. In DNA, the CDR3 is TGTGCCAGCAGCCCAAAGCGGGAGATCAGGCAGACCCAGTACTTC. Amino acid sequence: CASSPKREIRQTQYF.

This clone showed up many times. The chain employs TRBV4-3 and TRBJ2-7, with unresolved D. Germline loops: CDR1 LGHNA, CDR2 YSLEER. CDR3 length: 13 amino acids. V lost 0 bases and J lost 3, with 6 bases in between. CDR3: CASSQESGYEQYF. In DNA form, the CDR3 reads TGCGCCAGCAGCCAAGAGTCGGGCTACGAGCAGTACTTC.

The rearrangement uses TRBV6-4 and TRBJ1-5; D unclear. The ends were cut back, 5 bases at V and 0 bases at J, with 5 bases in the middle. In germline, CDR1 is MRHNA, CDR2 SNTAGT. CDR3 length: 13 residues. CDR3 region: CASSPNSNQPQHF. The CDR3 DNA reads as TGTGCCAGCAGTCCTAATAGCAATCAGCCCCAGCATTTT.

The chain has TRBV28 and TRBJ1-1; a possible D gene is TRBD1 (6 bases). The CDR3 spans 15 residues. The V gene's germline CDR1 is MDHEN and CDR2 SYDVKM. V lost 6 bases and J lost 1, with 15 bases in between. The CDR3 bases are TGTGCCAGCAGCCTTCGGGGGGGCGGGAACACTGAAGCTTTCTTT. Encoded protein: CASSLRGGGNTEAFF.

Only one count was recorded for this clone. This chain connects TRBV19 to TRBJ2-3; TRBD2 agrees at 10 bases. Germline V gene data show CDR1 as LNHDA and CDR2 as SQIVND (reference sequence). Trimming at V came to 6 bases and at J to 2 bases, leaving 11 bases not matched to a gene. The length of the CDR3 is 17 residues. CDR3 sequence (DNA): TGTGCCAGTAGCCACTACCTAGCGGGAGACCTCACAGATACGCAGTATTTT. Translated: CASSHYLAGDLTDTQYF. The full variable domain, rest sourced from reference TRBV19 and TRBJ2-3, is DGGITQSPKYLFRKEGQNVTLSCEQNLNHDAMYWYRQDPGQGLRLIYYSQIVNDFQKGDIAEGYSVSREKKESFPLTVTSAQKNPTAFYLCASSHYLAGDLTDTQYFGPGTRLTVL.

This chain connects TRBV28 to TRBJ1-2; 9 bases are a match to TRBD1. The CDR3 loop spans 14 amino acids. V lost 6 bases to trimming and J lost 4 bases; unmatched junction nucleotides: 6. The V gene's germline CDR1 is MDHEN and CDR2 SYDVKM. The CDR3 loop is CASRRGTGFYGYTF. CDR3 nucleotides: TGTGCCAGCAGAAGGGGGACAGGGTTCTATGGCTACACCTTC.

The chain recombines TRBV6-5 with TRBJ2-2; D is ambiguous. This CDR3 contains 11 residues. CDR1 and CDR2 from the germline V gene are MNHEY and SVGAGI. Trimming cost V 6 bases and J 6 bases, with 5 bases left between them. Written as DNA, the CDR3 is TGTGCCAGCAGGGGCTCCGGGGAGCTGTTTTTT. It translates to CASRGSGELFF.

J is TRBJ1-5 and V is TRBV5-5; unclear D gene. Trimming removed 5 bases at V and 3 bases at J, with 15 bases between. The germline V gene has CDR1 SGHKS and CDR2 YYEKEE (reference sequence). CDR3 length: 15 residues. In DNA, the CDR3 is TGTGCCAGCAGGATTTCCACCAGACTCAATCAGCCCCAGCATTTT. Its translation is CASRISTRLNQPQHF.

The V and J genes are TRBV7-9 and TRBJ1-2; D gene unclear. Germline CDR1 SEHNR, CDR2 FQNEAQ (reference sequence). CDR3 length: 13 residues. The V end was cut by 5 bases, the J end by 2 bases, with 9 bases between. In DNA form, the CDR3 reads TGTGCCAGCAGCCGGAGCCAAAACTATGGCTACACCTTC. It codes for CASSRSQNYGYTF.

The V and J genes are TRBV28 and TRBJ2-7; a possible D gene is TRBD1 (6 bases). V was cut by 6 bases and J by 3 bases, with 15 bases left in between. This CDR3 contains 14 residues. Per germline, CDR1 MDHEN and CDR2 SYDVKM. CDR3 coding DNA: TGTGCCAGCAGACTTCAGGGGACAAGCTACGAGCAGTACTTC. It specifies CASRLQGTSYEQYF. The variable domain in full, with the rest retrieved from reference TRBV28 and TRBJ2-7, is DVKVTQSSRYLVKRTGEKVFLECVQDMDHENMFWYRQDPGLGLRLIYFSYDVKMKEKGDIPEGYSVSREKKERFSLILESASTNQTSMYLCASRLQGTSYEQYFGPGTRLTVT.